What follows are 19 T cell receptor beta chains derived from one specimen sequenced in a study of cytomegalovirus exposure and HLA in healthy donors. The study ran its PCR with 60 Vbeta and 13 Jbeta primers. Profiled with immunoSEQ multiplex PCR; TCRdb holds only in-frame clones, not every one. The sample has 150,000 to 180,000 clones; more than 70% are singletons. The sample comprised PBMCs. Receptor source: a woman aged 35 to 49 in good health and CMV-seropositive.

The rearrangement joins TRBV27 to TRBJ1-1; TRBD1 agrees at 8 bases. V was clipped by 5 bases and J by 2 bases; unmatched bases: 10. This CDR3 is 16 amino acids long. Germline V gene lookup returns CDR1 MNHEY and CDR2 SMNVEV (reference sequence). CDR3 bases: TGTGCCAGCAGTCCCCCCGTGGGGACAGGAAACACTGAAGCTTTCTTT. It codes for CASSPPVGTGNTEAFF.

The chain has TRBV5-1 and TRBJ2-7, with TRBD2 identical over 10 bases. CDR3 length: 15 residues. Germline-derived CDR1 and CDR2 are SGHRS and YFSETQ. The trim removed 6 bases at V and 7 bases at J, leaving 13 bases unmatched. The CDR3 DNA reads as TGCGCCAGCAACCCCTTACTAGCGGGGCCCGATGAGCAGTACTTC. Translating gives CASNPLLAGPDEQYF.

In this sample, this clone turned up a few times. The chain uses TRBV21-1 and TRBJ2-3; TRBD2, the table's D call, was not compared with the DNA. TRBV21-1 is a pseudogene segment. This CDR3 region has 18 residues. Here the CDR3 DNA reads TGTGCCAGCAGCCCCCGGGAACACGGAACTAGCGGCACAGATACGCAGTATTTT. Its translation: CASSPREHGTSGTDTQYF.

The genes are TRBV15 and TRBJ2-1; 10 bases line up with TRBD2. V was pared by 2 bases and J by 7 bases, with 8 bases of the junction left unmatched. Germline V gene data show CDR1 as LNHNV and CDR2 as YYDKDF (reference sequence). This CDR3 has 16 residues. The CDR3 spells CATSRSSGRASNEQFF. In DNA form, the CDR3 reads TGTGCCACCAGCAGATCGAGCGGGAGGGCCAGTAATGAGCAGTTCTTC.

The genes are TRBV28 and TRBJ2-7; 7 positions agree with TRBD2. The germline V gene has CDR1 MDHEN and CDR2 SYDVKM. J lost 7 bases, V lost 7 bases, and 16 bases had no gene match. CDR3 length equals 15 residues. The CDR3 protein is CASIERTPGGWEQYF. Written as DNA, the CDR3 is TGTGCCAGCATCGAGAGGACACCGGGAGGATGGGAGCAGTACTTC.

In nucleotides, the CDR3 is TGTGCCAGTAACCGTTTGGGGGGAGGGTCCCTTAGTGGGCAGTTCTTC. The encoded protein is CASNRLGGGSLSGQFF. V usage is TRBV19 and J usage is TRBJ2-1; 7 nucleotides align to TRBD2. CDR3 size: 16 residues. Trimming cost V 7 bases and J 12 bases; bases outside gene matches: 21. Germline CDR1 reads LNHDA; CDR2 reads SQIVND (reference sequence).

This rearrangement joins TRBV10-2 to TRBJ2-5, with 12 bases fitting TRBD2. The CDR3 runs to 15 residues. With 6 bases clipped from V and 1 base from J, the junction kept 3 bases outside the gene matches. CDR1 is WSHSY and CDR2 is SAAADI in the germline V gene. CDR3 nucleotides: TGCGCCAGCAGGCCGGGACTAGCGGGCCAAGAGACCCAGTACTTC. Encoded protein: CASRPGLAGQETQYF.

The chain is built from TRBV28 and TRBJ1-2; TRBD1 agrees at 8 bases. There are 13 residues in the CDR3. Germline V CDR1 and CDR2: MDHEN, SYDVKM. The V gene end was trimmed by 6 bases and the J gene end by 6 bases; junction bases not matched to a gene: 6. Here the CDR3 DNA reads TGTGCCAGCAGACGGGACAGGTTGCATGGCTACACCTTC. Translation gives CASRRDRLHGYTF.

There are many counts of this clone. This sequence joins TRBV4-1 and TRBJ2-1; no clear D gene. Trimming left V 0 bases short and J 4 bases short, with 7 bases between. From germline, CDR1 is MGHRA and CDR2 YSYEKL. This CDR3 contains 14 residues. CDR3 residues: CASSQDLEYNEQFF. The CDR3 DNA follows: TGCGCCAGCAGCCAAGATCTGGAGTACAATGAGCAGTTCTTC.

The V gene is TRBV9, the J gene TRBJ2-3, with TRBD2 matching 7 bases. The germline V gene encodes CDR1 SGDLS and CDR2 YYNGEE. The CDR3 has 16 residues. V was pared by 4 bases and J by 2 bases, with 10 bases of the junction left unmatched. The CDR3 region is CASSPLREGPTDTQYF. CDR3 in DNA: TGTGCCAGCAGCCCCCTCAGGGAGGGACCCACAGATACGCAGTATTTT.

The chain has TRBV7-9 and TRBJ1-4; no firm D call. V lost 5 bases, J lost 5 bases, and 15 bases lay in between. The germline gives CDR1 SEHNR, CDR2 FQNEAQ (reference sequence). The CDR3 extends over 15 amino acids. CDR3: CASSPQERRNEKLFF. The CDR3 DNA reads TGTGCCAGCAGCCCGCAAGAAAGGAGGAATGAAAAACTGTTTTTT.

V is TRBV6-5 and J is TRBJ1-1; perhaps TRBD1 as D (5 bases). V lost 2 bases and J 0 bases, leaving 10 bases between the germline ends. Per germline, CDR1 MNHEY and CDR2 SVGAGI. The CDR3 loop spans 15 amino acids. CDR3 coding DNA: TGTGCCAGCAGTTACCTGGGACTCATGAACACTGAAGCTTTCTTT. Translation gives CASSYLGLMNTEAFF.

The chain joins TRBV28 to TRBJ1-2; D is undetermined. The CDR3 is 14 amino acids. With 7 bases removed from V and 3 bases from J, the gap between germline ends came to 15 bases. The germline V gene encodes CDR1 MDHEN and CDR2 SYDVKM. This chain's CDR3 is CASTARIRDYGYTF. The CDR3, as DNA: TGTGCCAGCACAGCCCGGATACGGGACTATGGCTACACCTTC.

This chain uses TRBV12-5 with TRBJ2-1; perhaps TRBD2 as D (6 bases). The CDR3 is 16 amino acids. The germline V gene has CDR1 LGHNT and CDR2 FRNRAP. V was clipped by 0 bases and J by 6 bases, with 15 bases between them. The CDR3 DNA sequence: TGTGCTAGTGGTTTGGTATTGGGGGAGGTAGGCAATGAGCAGTTCTTC. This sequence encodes CASGLVLGEVGNEQFF. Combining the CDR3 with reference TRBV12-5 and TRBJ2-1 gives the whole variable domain DARVTQTPRHKVTEMGQEVTMRCQPILGHNTVFWYRQTMMQGLELLAYFRNRAPLDDSGMPKDRFSAEMPDATLATLKIQPSEPRDSAVYFCASGLVLGEVGNEQFFGPGTRLTVL.

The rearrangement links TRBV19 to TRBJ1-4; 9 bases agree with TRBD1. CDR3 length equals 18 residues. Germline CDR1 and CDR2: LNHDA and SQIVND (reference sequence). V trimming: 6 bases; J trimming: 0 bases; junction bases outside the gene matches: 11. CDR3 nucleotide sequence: TGTGCCAGTAGCCGGGACAGGGTTGGTTCCTCAACTAATGAAAAACTGTTTTTT. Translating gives CASSRDRVGSSTNEKLFF.

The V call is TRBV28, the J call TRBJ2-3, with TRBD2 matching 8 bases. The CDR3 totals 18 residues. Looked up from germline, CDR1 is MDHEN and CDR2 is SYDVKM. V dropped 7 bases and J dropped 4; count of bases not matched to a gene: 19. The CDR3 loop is CASIPLGGATFRSDTQYF. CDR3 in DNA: TGTGCCAGCATCCCTCTCGGGGGGGCAACGTTTAGGTCAGATACGCAGTATTTT.

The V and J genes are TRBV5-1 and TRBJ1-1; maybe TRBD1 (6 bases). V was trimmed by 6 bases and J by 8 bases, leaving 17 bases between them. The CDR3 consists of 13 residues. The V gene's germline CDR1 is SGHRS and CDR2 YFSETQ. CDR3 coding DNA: TGCGCCAGCAACAGGGATGGGGGTGCCGAAGCTTTCTTT. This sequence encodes CASNRDGGAEAFF.

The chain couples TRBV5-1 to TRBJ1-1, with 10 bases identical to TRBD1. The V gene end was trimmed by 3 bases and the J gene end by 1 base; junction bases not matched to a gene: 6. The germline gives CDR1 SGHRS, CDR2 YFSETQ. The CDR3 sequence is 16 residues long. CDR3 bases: TGCGCCAGCAGCTCGACAGGGGGCACCTCGAACACTGAAGCTTTCTTT. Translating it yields CASSSTGGTSNTEAFF.

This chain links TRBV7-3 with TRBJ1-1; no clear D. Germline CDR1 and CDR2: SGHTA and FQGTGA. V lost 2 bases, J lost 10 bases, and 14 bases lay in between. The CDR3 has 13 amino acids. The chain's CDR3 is CASSLEGRDAAFF. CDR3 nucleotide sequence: TGTGCCAGCAGCTTAGAGGGTAGGGATGCAGCTTTCTTT.